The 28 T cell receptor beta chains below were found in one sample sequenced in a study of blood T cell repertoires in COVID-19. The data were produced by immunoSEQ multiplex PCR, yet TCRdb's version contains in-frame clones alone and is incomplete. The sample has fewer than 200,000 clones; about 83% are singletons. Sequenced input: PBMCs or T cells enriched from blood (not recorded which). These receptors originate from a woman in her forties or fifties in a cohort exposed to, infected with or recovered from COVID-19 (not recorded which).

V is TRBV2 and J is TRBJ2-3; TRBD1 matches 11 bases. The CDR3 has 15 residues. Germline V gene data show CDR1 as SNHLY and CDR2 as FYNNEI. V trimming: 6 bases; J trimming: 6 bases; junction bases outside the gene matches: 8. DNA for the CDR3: TGTGCCAGCAGGGGCTGGGACAGGGGGATGGATACGCAGTATTTT. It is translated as CASRGWDRGMDTQYF.

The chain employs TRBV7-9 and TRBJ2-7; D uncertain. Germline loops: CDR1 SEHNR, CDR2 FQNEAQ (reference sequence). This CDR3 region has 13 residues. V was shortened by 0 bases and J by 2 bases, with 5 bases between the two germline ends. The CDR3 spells CASSLAGTYEQYF. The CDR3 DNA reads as TGTGCCAGCAGCTTAGCGGGCACCTACGAGCAGTACTTC.

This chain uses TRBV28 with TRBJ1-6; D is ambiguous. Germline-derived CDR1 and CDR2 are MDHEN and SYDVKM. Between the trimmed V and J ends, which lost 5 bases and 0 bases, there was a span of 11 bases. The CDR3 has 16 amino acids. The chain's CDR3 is CASSPGRGSYNSPLHF. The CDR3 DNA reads TGTGCCAGCAGTCCTGGTCGCGGCTCCTATAATTCACCCCTCCACTTT.

The CDR3 sequence is CASSLFGGDGYTF. In nucleotides, the CDR3 is TGTGCCAGCAGCTTGTTCGGGGGAGATGGCTACACCTTC. The chain joins TRBV5-4 to TRBJ1-2; possibly TRBD1 for D (5 bases). Germline lookup yields CDR1 SGHNT and CDR2 YYREEE (reference sequence). The CDR3 runs to 13 residues. The V gene lost 1 base and the J gene lost 6 bases, with 10 bases spanning the gap.

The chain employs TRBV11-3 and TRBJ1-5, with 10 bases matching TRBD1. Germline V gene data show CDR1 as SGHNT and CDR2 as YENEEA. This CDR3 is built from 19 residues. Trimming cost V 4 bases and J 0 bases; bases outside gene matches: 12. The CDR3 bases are TGTGCCAGCAGCTCTACCCCAGGGACAGGGGAAAGTAGCAATCAGCCCCAGCATTTT. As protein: CASSSTPGTGESSNQPQHF.

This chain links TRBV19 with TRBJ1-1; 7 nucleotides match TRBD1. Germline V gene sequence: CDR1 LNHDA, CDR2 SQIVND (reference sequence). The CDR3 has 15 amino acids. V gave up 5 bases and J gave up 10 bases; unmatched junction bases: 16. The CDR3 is CASSPQGGAGSGAFF. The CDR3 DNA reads TGTGCCAGTAGTCCACAAGGGGGCGCTGGAAGTGGAGCTTTCTTT.

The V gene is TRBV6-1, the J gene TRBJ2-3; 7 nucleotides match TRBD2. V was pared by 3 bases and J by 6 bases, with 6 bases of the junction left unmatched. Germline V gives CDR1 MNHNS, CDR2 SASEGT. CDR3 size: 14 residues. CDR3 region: CASSDTTGGDTQYF. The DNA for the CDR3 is TGTGCCAGCAGTGACACCACCGGGGGGGATACGCAGTATTTT.

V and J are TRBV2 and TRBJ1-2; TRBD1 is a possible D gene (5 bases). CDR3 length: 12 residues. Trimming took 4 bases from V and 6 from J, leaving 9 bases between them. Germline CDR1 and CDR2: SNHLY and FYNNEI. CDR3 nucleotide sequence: TGTGCCAGCAGTGTGTCGGGGGATGGCTACACCTTC. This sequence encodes CASSVSGDGYTF.

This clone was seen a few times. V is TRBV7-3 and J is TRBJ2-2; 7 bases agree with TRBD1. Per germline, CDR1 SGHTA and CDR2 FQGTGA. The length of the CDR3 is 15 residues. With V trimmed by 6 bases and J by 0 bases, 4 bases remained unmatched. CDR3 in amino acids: CASSQQGSNTGELFF. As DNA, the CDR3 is TGTGCCAGCAGTCAACAGGGGTCGAACACCGGGGAGCTGTTTTTT.

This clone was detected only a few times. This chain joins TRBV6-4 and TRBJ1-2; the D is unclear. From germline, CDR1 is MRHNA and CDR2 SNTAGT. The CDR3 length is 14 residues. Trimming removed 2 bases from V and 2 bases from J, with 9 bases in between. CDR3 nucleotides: TGTGCCAGCAGTGACAGGAGCCAGAACTATGGCTACACCTTC. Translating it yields CASSDRSQNYGYTF.

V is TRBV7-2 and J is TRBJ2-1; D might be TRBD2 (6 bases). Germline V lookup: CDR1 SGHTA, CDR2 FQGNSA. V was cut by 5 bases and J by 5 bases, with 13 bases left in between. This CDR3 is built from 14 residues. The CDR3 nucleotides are TGTGCCAGCAGCCCCGGGCGGGGCGACAATGAGCAGTTCTTC. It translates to CASSPGRGDNEQFF.

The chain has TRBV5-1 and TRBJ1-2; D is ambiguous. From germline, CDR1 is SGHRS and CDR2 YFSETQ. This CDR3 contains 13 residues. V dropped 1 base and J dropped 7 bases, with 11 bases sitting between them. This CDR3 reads CASSLTSGGGYTF. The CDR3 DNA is TGCGCCAGCAGCTTGACCTCAGGAGGTGGCTACACCTTC.

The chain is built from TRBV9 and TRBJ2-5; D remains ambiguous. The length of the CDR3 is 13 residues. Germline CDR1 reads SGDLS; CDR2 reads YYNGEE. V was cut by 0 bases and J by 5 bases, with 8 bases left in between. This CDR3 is CASSVVNGETQYF. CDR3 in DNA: TGTGCCAGCAGCGTAGTAAACGGGGAGACCCAGTACTTC.

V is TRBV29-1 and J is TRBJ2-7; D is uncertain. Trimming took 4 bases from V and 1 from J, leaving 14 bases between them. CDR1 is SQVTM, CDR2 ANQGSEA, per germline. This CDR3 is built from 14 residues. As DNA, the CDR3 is TGCAGCGTTGTGTCGCAGCGTATTTCCTACGAGCAGTACTTC. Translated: CSVVSQRISYEQYF.

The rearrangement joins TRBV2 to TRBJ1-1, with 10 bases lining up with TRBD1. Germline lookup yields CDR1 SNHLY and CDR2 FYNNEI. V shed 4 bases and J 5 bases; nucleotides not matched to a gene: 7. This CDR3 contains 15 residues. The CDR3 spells CASSGGTGVRTEAFF. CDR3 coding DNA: TGTGCCAGCAGTGGCGGGACAGGGGTGCGGACTGAAGCTTTCTTT. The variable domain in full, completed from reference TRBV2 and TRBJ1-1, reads EPEVTQTPSHQVTQMGQEVILRCVPISNHLYFYWYRQILGQKVEFLVSFYNNEISEKSEIFDDQFSVERPDGSNFTLKIRSTKLEDSAMYFCASSGGTGVRTEAFFGQGTRLTVV.

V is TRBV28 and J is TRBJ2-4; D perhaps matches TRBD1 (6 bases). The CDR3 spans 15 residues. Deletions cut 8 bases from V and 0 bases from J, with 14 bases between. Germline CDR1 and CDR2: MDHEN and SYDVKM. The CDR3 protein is CASQGQKLAKNIQYF. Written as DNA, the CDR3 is TGTGCCAGCCAAGGACAGAAACTAGCCAAAAACATTCAGTACTTC.

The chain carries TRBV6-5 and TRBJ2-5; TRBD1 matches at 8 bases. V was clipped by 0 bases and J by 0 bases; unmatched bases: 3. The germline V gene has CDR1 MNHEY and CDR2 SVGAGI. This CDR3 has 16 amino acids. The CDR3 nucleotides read TGTGCCAGCAGTTACTCGACAGGGGCGAACCAAGAGACCCAGTACTTC. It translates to CASSYSTGANQETQYF.

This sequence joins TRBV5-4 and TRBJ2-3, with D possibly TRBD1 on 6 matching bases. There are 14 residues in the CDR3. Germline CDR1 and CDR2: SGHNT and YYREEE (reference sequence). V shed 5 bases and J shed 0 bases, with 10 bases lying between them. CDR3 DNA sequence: TGTGCCAGCAGTCCAGGGGTTAGCACAGATACGCAGTATTTT. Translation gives CASSPGVSTDTQYF. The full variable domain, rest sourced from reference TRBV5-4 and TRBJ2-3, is ETGVTQSPTHLIKTRGQQVTLRCSSQSGHNTVSWYQQALGQGPQFIFQYYREEENGRGNFPPRFSGLQFPNYSSELNVNALELDDSALYLCASSPGVSTDTQYFGPGTRLTVL.

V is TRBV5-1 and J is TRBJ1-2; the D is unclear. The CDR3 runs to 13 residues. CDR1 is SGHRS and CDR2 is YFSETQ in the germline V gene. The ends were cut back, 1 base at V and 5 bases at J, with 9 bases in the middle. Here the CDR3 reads CASSLPSGYGYTF. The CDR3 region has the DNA TGCGCCAGCAGCTTGCCCAGCGGGTATGGCTACACCTTC.

In DNA, the CDR3 is TGTGCCACCAGTGGCAGGGGTACTGAAGCTTTCTTT. It encodes CATSGRGTEAFF. This sequence joins TRBV24-1 and TRBJ1-1; D perhaps matches TRBD1 (6 bases). The germline CDR1 and CDR2 sequences are KGHDR and SFDVKD. The CDR3 length is 12 residues. Trimming cost V 5 bases and J 5 bases, with 8 bases left between them.

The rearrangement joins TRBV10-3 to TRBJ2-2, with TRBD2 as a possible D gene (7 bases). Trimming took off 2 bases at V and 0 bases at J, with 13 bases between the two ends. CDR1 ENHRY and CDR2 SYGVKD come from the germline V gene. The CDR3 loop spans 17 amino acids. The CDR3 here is CAISEVSGGPNTGELFF. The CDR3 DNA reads TGTGCCATCAGTGAGGTGTCGGGGGGCCCGAACACCGGGGAGCTGTTTTTT.

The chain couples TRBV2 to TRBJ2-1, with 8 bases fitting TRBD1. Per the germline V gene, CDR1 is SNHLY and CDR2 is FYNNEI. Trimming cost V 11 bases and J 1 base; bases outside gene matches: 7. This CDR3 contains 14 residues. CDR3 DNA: TGTGCCGGCACGGGACAGGCTTCCTACAATGAGCAGTTCTTC. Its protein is CAGTGQASYNEQFF. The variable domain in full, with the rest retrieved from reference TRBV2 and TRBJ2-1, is EPEVTQTPSHQVTQMGQEVILRCVPISNHLYFYWYRQILGQKVEFLVSFYNNEISEKSEIFDDQFSVERPDGSNFTLKIRSTKLEDSAMYFCAGTGQASYNEQFFGPGTRLTVL.

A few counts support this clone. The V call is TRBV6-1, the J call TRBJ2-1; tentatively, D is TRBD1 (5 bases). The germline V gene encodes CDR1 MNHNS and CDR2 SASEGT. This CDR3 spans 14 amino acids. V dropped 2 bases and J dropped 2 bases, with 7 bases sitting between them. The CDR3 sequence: CASSEQGPYNEQFF. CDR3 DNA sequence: TGTGCCAGCAGTGAACAGGGCCCCTACAATGAGCAGTTCTTC.

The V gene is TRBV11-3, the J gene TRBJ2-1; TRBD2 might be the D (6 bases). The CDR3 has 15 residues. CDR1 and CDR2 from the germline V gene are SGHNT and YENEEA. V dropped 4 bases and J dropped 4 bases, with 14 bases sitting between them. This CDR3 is CASSSGRGKYNEQFF. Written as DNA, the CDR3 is TGTGCCAGCAGCTCAGGTCGGGGGAAGTACAATGAGCAGTTCTTC.

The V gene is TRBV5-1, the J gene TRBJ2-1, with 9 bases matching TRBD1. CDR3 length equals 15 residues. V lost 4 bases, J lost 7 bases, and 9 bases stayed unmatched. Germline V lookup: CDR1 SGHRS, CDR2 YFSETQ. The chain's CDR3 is CASSIWTGVGNEQFF. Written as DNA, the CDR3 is TGCGCCAGCAGCATCTGGACAGGGGTGGGAAATGAGCAGTTCTTC.

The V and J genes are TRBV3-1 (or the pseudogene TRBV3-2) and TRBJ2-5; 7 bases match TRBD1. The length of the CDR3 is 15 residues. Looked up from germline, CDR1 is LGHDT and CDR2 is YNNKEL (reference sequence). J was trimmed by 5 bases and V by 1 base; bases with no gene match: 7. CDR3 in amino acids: CASSQVFDRAETQYF. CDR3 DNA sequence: TGTGCCAGCAGCCAAGTCTTCGACAGGGCGGAGACCCAGTACTTC.

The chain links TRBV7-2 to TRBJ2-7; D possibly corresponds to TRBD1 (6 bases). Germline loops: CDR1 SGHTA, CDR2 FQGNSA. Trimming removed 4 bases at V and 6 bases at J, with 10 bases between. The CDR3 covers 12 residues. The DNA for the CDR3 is TGTGCCAGCAGCTACAGGGTTGGCGAGCAGTACTTC. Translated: CASSYRVGEQYF.

CDR3 in amino acids: CASSSTGGIGKLFF. The CDR3 DNA is TGTGCCAGCAGTTCGACAGGGGGCATTGGAAAACTGTTTTTT. The gene calls are TRBV6-2 or TRBV6-3 and TRBJ1-4; 10 nucleotides align to TRBD1. The CDR3 contains 14 residues. V shed 4 bases, J shed 10 bases, and the junction held 6 bases outside the gene matches. Germline V gives CDR1 MNHEY, CDR2 SVGEGT.